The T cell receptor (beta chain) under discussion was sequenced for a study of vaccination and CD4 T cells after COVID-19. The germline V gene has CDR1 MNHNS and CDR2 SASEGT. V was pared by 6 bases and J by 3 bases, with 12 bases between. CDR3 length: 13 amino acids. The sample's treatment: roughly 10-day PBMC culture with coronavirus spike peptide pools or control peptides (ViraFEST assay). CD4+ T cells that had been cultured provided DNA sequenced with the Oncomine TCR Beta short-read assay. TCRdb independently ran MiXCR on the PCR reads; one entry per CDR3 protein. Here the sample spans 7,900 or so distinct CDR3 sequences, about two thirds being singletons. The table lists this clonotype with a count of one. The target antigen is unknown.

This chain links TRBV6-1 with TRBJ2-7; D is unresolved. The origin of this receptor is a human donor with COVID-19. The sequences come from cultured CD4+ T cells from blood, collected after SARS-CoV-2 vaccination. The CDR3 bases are TGTGCCAGCAGCTCGATCGATGTCTACGAGCAGTACTTC. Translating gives CASSSIDVYEQYF.